This T cell receptor (beta chain) was identified during a study of cytomegalovirus exposure and HLA in healthy donors. Findings of the study overall: About 90% or about 30% of the time was how often most TCR beta V segments were productive, according to an earlier analysis. The classifier reportedly diagnosed cytomegalovirus status with high sensitivity and specificity.

Primers: 60 Vbeta forward and 13 Jbeta reverse. The assay was immunoSEQ multiplex PCR, and TCRdb's table has in-frame clones only and misses some. The data contain 200,000 or so clones, roughly four fifths of them singletons. Germline V CDR1 and CDR2: LNHDA, SQIVND (reference sequence). The CDR3 contains 13 residues. V was cut by 7 bases and J by 3 bases, with 12 bases left in between. A note on this clone: The antigen is unknown.

The sequence came from a middle-aged woman in good health and CMV-seronegative. Material: PBMCs. The chain employs TRBV19 and TRBJ1-1; D perhaps matches TRBD1 (5 bases). The CDR3 sequence: CASKARADTEAFF. In DNA form, the CDR3 reads TGTGCCAGTAAGGCCAGGGCCGACACTGAAGCTTTCTTT.